These T cell receptor beta chains were read from a single sample in a study of blood T cell repertoires in COVID-19. Produced via immunoSEQ multiplex PCR; TCRdb's table is partial and in-frame only. Among 250,000 to 300,000 clones listed, 80% to 90% were seen once. Sequencing was performed on peripheral blood. The receptors were sampled from a young man with active or convalescent COVID-19. Both conserved end residues are part of each CDR3. Fields, in order: clone size, D gene, V gene, J gene, CDR3 length, CDR3 DNA, CDR3 protein. A D gene is named only where the DNA matches it firmly. Clone sizes are given selectively: once, few, many, or a class where the clone is expanded.

.	.	TRBV2	TRBJ1-5	13	TGTGCCAGCTACAGGGATAGCAATCAGCCCCAGCATTTT	CASYRDSNQPQHF
.	TRBD1	TRBV12-3/TRBV12-4	TRBJ1-2	12	TGTGCCACCCGGGACAGGGGCTATGGCTACACCTTC	CATRDRGYGYTF
.	.	TRBV7-2	TRBJ2-7	17	TGTGCCAGCAGCTTAGGGCTTCAACGGGGGAATACCTACGAGCAGTACTTC	CASSLGLQRGNTYEQYF
.	TRBD1	TRBV7-9	TRBJ1-2	15	TGTGCCAGCAGCTCACTCCGACAGGGAAAGTATGGCTACACCTTC	CASSSLRQGKYGYTF
.	TRBD2	TRBV12-3/TRBV12-4	TRBJ2-3	12	TGTGCCAGCAGGGGACTATCCGATACGCAGTATTTT	CASRGLSDTQYF
.	TRBD1	TRBV19	TRBJ2-1	13	TGTGCCACCGAAGGGACAGGCCGGAATGAGCAGTTCTTC	CATEGTGRNEQFF
.	.	TRBV5-6	TRBJ1-1	17	TGTGCCAGCAGCCCCTTTGTTGAGTGGCAGGAGAACACTGAAGCTTTCTTT	CASSPFVEWQENTEAFF
.	TRBD2	TRBV2	TRBJ2-3	16	TGTGCCAGCAGTGCTTTAGCGGGGCTGAGCACAGATACGCAGTATTTT	CASSALAGLSTDTQYF
.	.	TRBV13	TRBJ1-4	19	TGTGCCAGCAGCTTACAGGACAGCCGACCCTCTGCAACTAATGAAAAACTGTTTTTT	CASSLQDSRPSATNEKLFF
.	TRBD1	TRBV7-9	TRBJ2-1	15	TGTGCCAGCAGCTTAGTAGGGGGCAGGGACAATGAGCAGTTCTTC	CASSLVGGRDNEQFF
.	TRBD1	TRBV5-6	TRBJ1-4	16	TGTGCCAGCAGCCGATTTACAGGGGTAGTTGGTGAAAAACTGTTTTTT	CASSRFTGVVGEKLFF
.	TRBD2	TRBV5-6	TRBJ2-7	15	TGTGCCAGCAGCCCCTTTAGCGGGACCTCCTACGAGCAGTACTTC	CASSPFSGTSYEQYF
.	TRBD2	TRBV7-2	TRBJ2-4	15	TGTGCCAGCAACCCGGGGGGGGGAGCCAAAAACATTCAGTACTTC	CASNPGGGAKNIQYF
.	.	TRBV29-1	TRBJ1-1	12	TGCAGCGTTGAACTGGGGAGCACTGAAGCTTTCTTT	CSVELGSTEAFF
.	TRBD2	TRBV18	TRBJ2-3	17	TGTGCCAGCTCACCAGGACTAGCGGGGAGCCGCACAGATACGCAGTATTTT	CASSPGLAGSRTDTQYF
.	TRBD2	TRBV11-2	TRBJ2-1	18	TGTGCCAGCAGCCACACTAGCGGGGCGGCGGGGGCCTACAATGAGCAGTTCTTC	CASSHTSGAAGAYNEQFF
.	.	TRBV5-5	TRBJ2-7	15	TGTGCCAGCAGCCTGCGGCATAGCGGAACCTACGAGCAGTACTTC	CASSLRHSGTYEQYF
.	TRBD1	TRBV9	TRBJ2-7	16	TGTGCCAGCAGCGCACAGGGACAGGGTCTCGTCTACGAGCAGTACTTC	CASSAQGQGLVYEQYF
.	.	TRBV7-9	TRBJ1-2	14	TGTGCCAGCAGCCATAGACAGGCTAACTATGGCTACACCTTC	CASSHRQANYGYTF
.	TRBD2	TRBV7-8	TRBJ2-2	15	TGTGCCAGCAGCTTAGCGTGGGGGGGAACCGGGGAGCTGTTTTTT	CASSLAWGGTGELFF
.	TRBD1	TRBV7-7	TRBJ2-2	18	TGTGCCAGCAGCTCGGACAGGGGACGGGTAAAGTCCATCGGGGAGCTGTTTTTT	CASSSDRGRVKSIGELFF
.	TRBD1	TRBV4-3	TRBJ1-3	17	TGCGCCAGCAGCCAGGAGGACAGGGCAATTGCTGGAAACACCATATATTTT	CASSQEDRAIAGNTIYF
many	TRBD2	TRBV5-1	TRBJ2-7	16	TGCGCCAGCAGCCCCTTGGGACTAGCGGGGGGCTACGAGCAGTACTTC	CASSPLGLAGGYEQYF
few	TRBD1	TRBV3-1/TRBV3-2	TRBJ2-6	15	TGTGCCAGCAGCCCCACAGGGGCTGGGGCCAACGTCCTGACTTTC	CASSPTGAGANVLTF
.	.	TRBV4-3	TRBJ1-6	15	TGCGCCAGCAGCCAAGTGCCAGGTAGTAATTCACCCCTCCACTTT	CASSQVPGSNSPLHF
.	.	TRBV6-2/TRBV6-3	TRBJ1-1	14	TGTGCCAGCAGTCCCGCGGGACCCCAGGCTGAAGCTTTCTTT	CASSPAGPQAEAFF
once	TRBD2	TRBV24-1	TRBJ2-1	14	TGTGCCACCTCCTCTAGCGGGGCTTACAATGAGCAGTTCTTC	CATSSSGAYNEQFF
.	.	TRBV30	TRBJ2-7	13	TGTGCCTGGAGTCGAGGGAATTCCTACGAGCAGTACTTC	CAWSRGNSYEQYF